What follows is one TCR beta chain and its context. The data were obtained in a study of control samples from healthy donors and cancer patients. This CDR3 has 14 residues. Sequencing used immunoSEQ multiplex PCR; TCRdb keeps in-frame clones, though not all of them. The profile covers more than 150,000 clones, with 92% appearing a single time and 0.65% to 0.75% taken by the ten largest. Sequenced: blood. This receptor was obtained from a woman under 40 in good health. The chain employs TRBV21-1 and TRBJ1-5; the table's D call TRBD1 went unverified against the DNA. TRBV21-1 is a known pseudogene. This CDR3 is CASSKDSEDQPQHF. The CDR3 DNA follows: TGTGCCAGCAGCAAGGACAGTGAAGATCAGCCCCAGCATTTT.